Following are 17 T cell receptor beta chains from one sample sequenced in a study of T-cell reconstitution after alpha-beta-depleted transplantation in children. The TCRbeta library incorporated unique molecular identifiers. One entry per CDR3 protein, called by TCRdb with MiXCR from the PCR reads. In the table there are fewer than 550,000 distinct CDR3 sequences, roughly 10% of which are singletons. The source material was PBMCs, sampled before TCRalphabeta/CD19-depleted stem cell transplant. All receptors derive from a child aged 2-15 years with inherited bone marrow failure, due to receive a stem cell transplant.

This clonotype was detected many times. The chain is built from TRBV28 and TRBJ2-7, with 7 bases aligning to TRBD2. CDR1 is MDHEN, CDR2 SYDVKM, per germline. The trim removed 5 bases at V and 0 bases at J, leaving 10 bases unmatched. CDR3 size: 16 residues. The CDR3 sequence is CASSIGWREISYEQYF. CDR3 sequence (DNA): TGTGCCAGCAGTATAGGGTGGCGGGAGATCTCCTACGAGCAGTACTTC. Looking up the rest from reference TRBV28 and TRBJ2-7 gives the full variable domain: DVKVTQSSRYLVKRTGEKVFLECVQDMDHENMFWYRQDPGLGLRLIYFSYDVKMKEKGDIPEGYSVSREKKERFSLILESASTNQTSMYLCASSIGWREISYEQYFGPGTRLTVT.

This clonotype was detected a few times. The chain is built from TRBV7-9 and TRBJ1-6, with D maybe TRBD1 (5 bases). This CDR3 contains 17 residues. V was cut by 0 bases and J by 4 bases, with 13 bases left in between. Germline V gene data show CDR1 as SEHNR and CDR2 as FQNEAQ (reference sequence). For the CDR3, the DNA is TGTGCCAGCAGCTTAGCAGGGGAGCAGGGATATAATTCACCCCTCCACTTT. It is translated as CASSLAGEQGYNSPLHF.

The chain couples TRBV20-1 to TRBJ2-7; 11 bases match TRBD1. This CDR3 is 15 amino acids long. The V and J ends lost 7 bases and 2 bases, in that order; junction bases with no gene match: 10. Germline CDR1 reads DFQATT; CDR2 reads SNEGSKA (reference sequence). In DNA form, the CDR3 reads TGCAGTGTCGATTCCGGACAGGGGGCAACCTACGAGCAGTACTTC. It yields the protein CSVDSGQGATYEQYF.

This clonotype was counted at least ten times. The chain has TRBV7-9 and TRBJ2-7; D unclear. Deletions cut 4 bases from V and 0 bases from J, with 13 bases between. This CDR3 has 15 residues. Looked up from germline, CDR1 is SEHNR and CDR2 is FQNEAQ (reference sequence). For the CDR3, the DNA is TGTGCCAGCAGCTCCCTCAGACTCGACTCCTACGAGCAGTACTTC. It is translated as CASSSLRLDSYEQYF.

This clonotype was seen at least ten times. The CDR3 protein is CSVVGAKTQYF. CDR3 nucleotide sequence: TGCAGCGTTGTTGGGGCGAAGACCCAGTACTTC. The genes are TRBV29-1 and TRBJ2-5; TRBD1 might be the D (5 bases). Trimming took off 4 bases at V and 6 bases at J, with 9 bases between the two ends. The CDR3 length is 11 residues. Per germline, CDR1 SQVTM and CDR2 ANQGSEA. The entire variable domain, with the rest obtained from reference TRBV29-1 and TRBJ2-5, is as follows: SAVISQKPSRDICQRGTSLTIQCQVDSQVTMMFWYRQQPGQSLTLIATANQGSEATYESGFVIDKFPISRPNLTFSTLTVSNMSPEDSSIYLCSVVGAKTQYFGPGTRLLVL.

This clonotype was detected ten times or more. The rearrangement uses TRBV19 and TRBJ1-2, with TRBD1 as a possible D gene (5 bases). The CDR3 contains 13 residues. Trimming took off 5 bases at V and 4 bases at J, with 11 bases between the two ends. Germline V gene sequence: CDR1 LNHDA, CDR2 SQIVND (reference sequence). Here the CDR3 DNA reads TGTGCCAGTAGTGTGACCGGGGCCTATGGCTACACCTTC. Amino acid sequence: CASSVTGAYGYTF.

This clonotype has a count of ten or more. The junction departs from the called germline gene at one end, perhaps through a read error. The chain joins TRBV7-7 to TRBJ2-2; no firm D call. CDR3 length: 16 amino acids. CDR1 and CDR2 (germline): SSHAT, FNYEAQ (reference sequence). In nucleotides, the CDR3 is TGTGCTAGCAGCTTACTGCGAAGGTCAAACACCGGGGAGCTGTTTTTT. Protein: CASSLLRRSNTGELFF.

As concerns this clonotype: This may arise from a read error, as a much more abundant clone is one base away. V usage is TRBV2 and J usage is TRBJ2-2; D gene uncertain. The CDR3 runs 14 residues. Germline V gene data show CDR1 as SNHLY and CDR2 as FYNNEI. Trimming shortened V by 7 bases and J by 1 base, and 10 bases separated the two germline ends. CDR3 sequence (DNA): TGTGCCAGCATTGGTGAGGTGAACACCGGGGAGCTGTTTTTT. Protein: CASIGEVNTGELFF. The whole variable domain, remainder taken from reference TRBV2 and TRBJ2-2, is EPEVTQTPSHQVTQMGQEVILRCVPISNHLYFYWYRQILGQKVEFLVSFYNNEISEKSEIFDDQFSVERPDGSNFTLKIRSTKLEDSAMYFCASIGEVNTGELFFGEGSRLTVL.

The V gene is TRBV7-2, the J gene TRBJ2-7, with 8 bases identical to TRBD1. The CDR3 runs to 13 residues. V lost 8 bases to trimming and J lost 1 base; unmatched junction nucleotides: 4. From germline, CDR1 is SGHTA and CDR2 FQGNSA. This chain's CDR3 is CASVNRGSYEQYF. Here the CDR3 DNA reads TGTGCCAGCGTCAACAGGGGGTCCTACGAGCAGTACTTC. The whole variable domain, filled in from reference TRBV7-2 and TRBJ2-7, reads GAGVSQSPSNKVTEKGKDVELRCDPISGHTALYWYRQSLGQGLEFLIYFQGNSAPDKSGLPSDRFSAERTGGSVSTLTIQRTQQEDSAVYLCASVNRGSYEQYFGPGTRLTVT.

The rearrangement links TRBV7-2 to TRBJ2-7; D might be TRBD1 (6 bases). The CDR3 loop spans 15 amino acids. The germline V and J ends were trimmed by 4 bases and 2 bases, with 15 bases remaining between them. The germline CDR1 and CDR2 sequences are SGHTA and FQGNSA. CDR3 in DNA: TGTGCCAGCAGCTGGTCAGGGGTGATGGCCTACGAGCAGTACTTC. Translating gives CASSWSGVMAYEQYF.

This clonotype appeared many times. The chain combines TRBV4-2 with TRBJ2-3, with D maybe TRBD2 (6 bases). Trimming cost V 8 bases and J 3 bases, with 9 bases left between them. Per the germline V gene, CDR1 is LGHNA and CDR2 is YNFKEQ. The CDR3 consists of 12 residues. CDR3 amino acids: CASLGSTDTQYF. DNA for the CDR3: TGTGCCAGCCTCGGGAGTACAGATACGCAGTATTTT.

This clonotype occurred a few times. CDR3 protein: CSAGRSGSLTYEQYF. The DNA of the CDR3 is TGCAGTGCTGGCCGAAGCGGGAGCCTGACCTACGAGCAGTACTTC. V and J are TRBV20-1 and TRBJ2-7, with TRBD2 matching over 8 bases. V lost 5 bases to trimming and J lost 2 bases; unmatched junction nucleotides: 11. CDR1 and CDR2 (germline): DFQATT, SNEGSKA (reference sequence). The CDR3 extends over 15 amino acids.

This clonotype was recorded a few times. CDR3 nucleotide sequence: TGTGCCAGCAGTCCAACAGGGGGCACCTACAATGAGCAGTTCTTC. This sequence encodes CASSPTGGTYNEQFF. The rearrangement uses TRBV27 and TRBJ2-1; 9 bases are a match to TRBD1. V shed 5 bases and J 2 bases; nucleotides not matched to a gene: 4. The CDR3 runs 15 residues. Looked up from germline, CDR1 is MNHEY and CDR2 is SMNVEV (reference sequence).

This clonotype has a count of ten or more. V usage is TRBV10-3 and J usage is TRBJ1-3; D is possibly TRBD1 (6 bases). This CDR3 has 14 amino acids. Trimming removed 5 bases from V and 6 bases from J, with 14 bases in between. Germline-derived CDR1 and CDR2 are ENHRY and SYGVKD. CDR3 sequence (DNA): TGTGCCATCAGTCCTGAAGGGACACCAAACACCATATATTTT. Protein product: CAISPEGTPNTIYF.

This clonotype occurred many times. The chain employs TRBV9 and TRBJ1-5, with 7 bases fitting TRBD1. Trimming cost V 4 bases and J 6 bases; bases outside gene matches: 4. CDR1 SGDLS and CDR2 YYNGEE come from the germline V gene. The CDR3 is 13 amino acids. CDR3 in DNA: TGTGCCAGCAGCCCAGGGGGTGCTCAGCCCCAGCATTTT. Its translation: CASSPGGAQPQHF.

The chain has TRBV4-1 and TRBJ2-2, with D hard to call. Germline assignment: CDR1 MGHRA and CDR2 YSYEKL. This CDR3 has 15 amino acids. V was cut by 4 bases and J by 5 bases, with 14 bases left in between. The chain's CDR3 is CASSLGSPLTGELFF. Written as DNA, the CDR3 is TGCGCCAGCAGCCTCGGAAGTCCCCTTACCGGGGAGCTGTTTTTT.

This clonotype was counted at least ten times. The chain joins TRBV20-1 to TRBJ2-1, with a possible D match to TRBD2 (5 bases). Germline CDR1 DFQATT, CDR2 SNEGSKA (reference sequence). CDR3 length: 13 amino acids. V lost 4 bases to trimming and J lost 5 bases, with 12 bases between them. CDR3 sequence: CSAIPDYHNEQFF. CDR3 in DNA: TGCAGTGCTATCCCTGACTACCACAATGAGCAGTTCTTC.